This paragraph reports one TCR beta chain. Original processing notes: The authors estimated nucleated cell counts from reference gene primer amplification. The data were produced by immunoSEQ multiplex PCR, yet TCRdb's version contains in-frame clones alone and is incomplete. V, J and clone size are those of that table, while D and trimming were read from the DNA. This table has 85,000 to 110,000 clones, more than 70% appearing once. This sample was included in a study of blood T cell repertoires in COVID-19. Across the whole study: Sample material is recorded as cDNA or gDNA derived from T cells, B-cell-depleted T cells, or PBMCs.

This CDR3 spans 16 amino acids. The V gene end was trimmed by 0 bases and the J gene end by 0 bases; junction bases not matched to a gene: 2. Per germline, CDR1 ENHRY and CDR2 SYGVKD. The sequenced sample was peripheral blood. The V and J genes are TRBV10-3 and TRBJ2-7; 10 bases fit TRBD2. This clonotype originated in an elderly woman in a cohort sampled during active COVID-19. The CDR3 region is CAISESASGSSYEQYF. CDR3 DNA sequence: TGTGCCATCAGTGAGTCAGCTAGCGGGAGCTCCTACGAGCAGTACTTC.